The 8 T cell receptor beta chains below were found in one sample sequenced in a study of cytomegalovirus exposure and HLA in healthy donors. 60 Vbeta and 13 Jbeta primers were used in PCR. TCRdb's copy holds only in-frame clones and misses some; the assay was immunoSEQ multiplex PCR. Here the sample spans 170,000 or so clones, 65% to 80% being singletons. Sequencing input: PBMCs. The receptors stem from a woman between 25 and 40 years old in good health and CMV-seronegative.

This clone was recorded once. V gene TRBV5-1 combines with J gene TRBJ1-4; no clear D. The ends were cut back, 1 base at V and 7 bases at J, with 8 bases in the middle. Looked up from germline, CDR1 is SGHRS and CDR2 is YFSETQ. This CDR3 has 13 residues. Here the CDR3 reads CASSLSRGEKLFF. The CDR3, as DNA: TGCGCCAGCAGCTTGTCCCGAGGTGAAAAACTGTTTTTT.

The V and J genes are TRBV4-2 and TRBJ2-3, with a tentative D call TRBD2 (6 bases). Trimming left V 2 bases short and J 2 bases short, with 8 bases between. The CDR3 runs 14 residues. CDR1 is LGHNA, CDR2 YNFKEQ, per germline. The CDR3 DNA reads TGTGCCAGCAGCCAACTAGCGTACACAGATACGCAGTATTTT. Protein product: CASSQLAYTDTQYF.

This clone was recorded a few times. V is TRBV27 and J is TRBJ2-7, with a weak D call TRBD2 (7 bases). Germline V CDR1 and CDR2: MNHEY, SMNVEV (reference sequence). This CDR3 is built from 14 residues. V gave up 3 bases and J gave up 5 bases, with 14 bases separating them. CDR3 loop: CASSFKGGRDEQYF. For the CDR3, the DNA is TGTGCCAGCAGTTTCAAGGGGGGGCGGGACGAGCAGTACTTC.

The V call is TRBV7-2, the J call TRBJ2-5, with 15 bases that match TRBD2. The V segment lost 0 bases and the J segment 0 bases; nucleotides outside the gene matches: 5. The CDR3 extends over 19 amino acids. Germline assignment: CDR1 SGHTA and CDR2 FQGNSA. Here the CDR3 reads CASSLARTSGGVHQETQYF. The CDR3 DNA reads as TGTGCCAGCAGCTTAGCTAGGACTAGCGGGGGGGTGCACCAAGAGACCCAGTACTTC. The full variable domain, its missing parts supplied by reference TRBV7-2 and TRBJ2-5, is GAGVSQSPSNKVTEKGKDVELRCDPISGHTALYWYRQSLGQGLEFLIYFQGNSAPDKSGLPSDRFSAERTGGSVSTLTIQRTQQEDSAVYLCASSLARTSGGVHQETQYFGPGTRLLVL.

This clone was seen only once. V and J are TRBV6-6 and TRBJ2-7, with unresolved D. This CDR3 spans 12 amino acids. The germline CDR1 and CDR2 sequences are MNHNY and SVGAGI (reference sequence). Deletions cut 8 bases from V and 2 bases from J, with 10 bases between. CDR3 nucleotide sequence: TGTGCCAGCGGCCCGTCCACCTACGAGCAGTACTTC. Translation gives CASGPSTYEQYF.

V is TRBV19 and J is TRBJ2-7, with 7 nucleotides matching TRBD2. V lost 5 bases and J lost 2; bases outside the gene matches: 3. CDR1 and CDR2 (germline): LNHDA, SQIVND (reference sequence). The CDR3 loop spans 13 amino acids. CDR3 DNA sequence: TGTGCCAGTAGTCTTACTAGCGCCTACGAGCAGTACTTC. It codes for CASSLTSAYEQYF.

This clone was counted between two and nine times. At one end the junction does not follow the germline gene, possibly because of a read error. The chain has TRBV7-9 and TRBJ2-3, with 7 bases lining up with TRBD1. This CDR3 is 12 amino acids long. Germline V gene lookup returns CDR1 SEHNR and CDR2 FQNEAQ (reference sequence). CDR3 nucleotide sequence: TGTTCCAGCAGCTTGACAGGGATTTCGCAGTATTTT. Translating it yields CSSSLTGISQYF.

CDR3 residues: CASSALSGLPYEQYF. The DNA for the CDR3 is TGTGCCAGCAGCGCACTATCGGGACTACCCTACGAGCAGTACTTC. The rearrangement uses TRBV5-6 and TRBJ2-7, with 7 bases that match TRBD2. The CDR3 has 15 residues. CDR1 SGHDT and CDR2 YYEEEE come from the germline V gene. V lost 4 bases, J lost 2 bases, and 9 bases stayed unmatched.